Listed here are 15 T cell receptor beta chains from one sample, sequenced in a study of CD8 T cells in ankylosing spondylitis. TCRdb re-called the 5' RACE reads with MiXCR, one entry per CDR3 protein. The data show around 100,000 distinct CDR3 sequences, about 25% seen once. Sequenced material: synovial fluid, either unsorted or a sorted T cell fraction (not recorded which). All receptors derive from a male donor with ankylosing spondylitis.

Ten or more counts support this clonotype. The CDR3 loop is CASSPDSSGMGEQYF. For the CDR3, the DNA is TGTGCCAGCTCACCAGATTCGAGCGGGATGGGCGAGCAGTACTTC. This sequence joins TRBV18 and TRBJ2-7; 7 bases are a match to TRBD2. V dropped 2 bases and J dropped 6; count of bases not matched to a gene: 10. The CDR3 length is 15 residues. The germline V gene encodes CDR1 KGHSH and CDR2 LQKENI.

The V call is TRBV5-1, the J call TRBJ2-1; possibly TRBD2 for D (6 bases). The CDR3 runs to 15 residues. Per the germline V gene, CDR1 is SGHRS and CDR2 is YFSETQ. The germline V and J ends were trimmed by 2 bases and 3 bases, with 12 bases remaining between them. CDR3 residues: CASSFGDSLYNEQFF. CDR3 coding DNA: TGCGCCAGCAGCTTCGGGGACTCCCTCTACAATGAGCAGTTCTTC. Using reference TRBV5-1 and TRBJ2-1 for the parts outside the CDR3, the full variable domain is KAGVTQTPRYLIKTRGQQVTLSCSPISGHRSVSWYQQTPGQGLQFLFEYFSETQRNKGNFPGRFSGRQFSNSRSEMNVSTLELGDSALYLCASSFGDSLYNEQFFGPGTRLTVL.

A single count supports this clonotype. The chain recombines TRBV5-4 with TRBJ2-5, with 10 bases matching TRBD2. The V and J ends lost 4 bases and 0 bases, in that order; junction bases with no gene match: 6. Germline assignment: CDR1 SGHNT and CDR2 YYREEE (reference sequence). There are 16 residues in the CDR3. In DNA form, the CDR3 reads TGTGCCAGCAGCCCCACCGGGACTAGCGACCAAGAGACCCAGTACTTC. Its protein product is CASSPTGTSDQETQYF. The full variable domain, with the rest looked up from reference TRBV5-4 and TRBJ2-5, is ETGVTQSPTHLIKTRGQQVTLRCSSQSGHNTVSWYQQALGQGPQFIFQYYREEENGRGNFPPRFSGLQFPNYSSELNVNALELDDSALYLCASSPTGTSDQETQYFGPGTRLLVL.

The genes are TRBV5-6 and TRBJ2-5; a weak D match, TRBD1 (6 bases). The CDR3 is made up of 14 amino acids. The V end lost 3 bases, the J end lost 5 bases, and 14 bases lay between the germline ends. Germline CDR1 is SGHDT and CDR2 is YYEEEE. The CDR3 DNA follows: TGTGCCAGCAGCTGGGACAAGGGGTGGGAGACCCAGTACTTC. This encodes CASSWDKGWETQYF.

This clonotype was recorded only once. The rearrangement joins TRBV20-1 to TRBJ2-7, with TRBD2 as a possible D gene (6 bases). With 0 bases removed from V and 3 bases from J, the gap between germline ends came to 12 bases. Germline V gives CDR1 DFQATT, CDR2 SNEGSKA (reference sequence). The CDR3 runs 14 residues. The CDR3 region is CSAREPSVVYEQYF. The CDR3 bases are TGCAGTGCTAGAGAGCCTAGCGTAGTCTACGAGCAGTACTTC.

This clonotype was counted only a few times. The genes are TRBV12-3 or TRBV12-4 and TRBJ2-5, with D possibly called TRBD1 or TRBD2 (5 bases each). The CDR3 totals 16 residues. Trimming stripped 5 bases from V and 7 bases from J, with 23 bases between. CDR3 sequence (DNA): TGTGCCAGCAGTCCAAGGGACGCAATGTTAAGAGGGACCCAGTACTTC. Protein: CASSPRDAMLRGTQYF.

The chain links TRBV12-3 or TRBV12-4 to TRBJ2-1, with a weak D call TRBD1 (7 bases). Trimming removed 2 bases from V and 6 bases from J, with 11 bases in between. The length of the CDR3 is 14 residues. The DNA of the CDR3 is TGTGCCAGCAGTTTATTCCAGGGGGGCAATGAGCAGTTCTTC. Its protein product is CASSLFQGGNEQFF.

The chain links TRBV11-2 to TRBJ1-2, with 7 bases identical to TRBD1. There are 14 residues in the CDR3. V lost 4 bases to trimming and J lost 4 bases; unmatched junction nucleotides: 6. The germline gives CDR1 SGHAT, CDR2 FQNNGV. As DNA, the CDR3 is TGTGCCAGCAGCTCCGAGGGGGCAACCTATGGCTACACCTTC. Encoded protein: CASSSEGATYGYTF. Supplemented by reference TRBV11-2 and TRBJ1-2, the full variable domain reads EAGVAQSPRYKIIEKRQSVAFWCNPISGHATLYWYQQILGQGPKLLIQFQNNGVVDDSQLPKDRFSAERLKGVDSTLKIQPAKLEDSAVYLCASSSEGATYGYTFGSGTRLTVV.

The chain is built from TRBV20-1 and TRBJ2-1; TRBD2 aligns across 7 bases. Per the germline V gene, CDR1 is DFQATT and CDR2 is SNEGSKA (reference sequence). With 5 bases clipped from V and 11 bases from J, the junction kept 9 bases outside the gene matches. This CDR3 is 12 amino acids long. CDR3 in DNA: TGCAGTGCTGCGATTGGGGGGGAAAAGCAGTTCTTC. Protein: CSAAIGGEKQFF.

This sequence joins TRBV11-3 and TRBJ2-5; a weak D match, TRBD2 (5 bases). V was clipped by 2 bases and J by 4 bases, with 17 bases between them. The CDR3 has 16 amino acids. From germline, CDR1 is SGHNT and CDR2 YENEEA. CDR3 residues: CASSLRGPGKGETQYF. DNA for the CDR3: TGTGCCAGCAGCTTAAGAGGGCCCGGGAAAGGAGAGACCCAGTACTTC.

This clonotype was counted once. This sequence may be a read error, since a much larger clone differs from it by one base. The CDR3 DNA follows: TGTGCCAGCGGCTCTGTACTAGCGGGAAGCTACAATGAGCAGTTCTTC. Translating gives CASGSVLAGSYNEQFF. The genes are TRBV7-2 and TRBJ2-1; 10 bases are a match to TRBD2. Losses at the gene ends were 8 bases for V and 3 bases for J; bases not matched to a gene: 10. The CDR3 length is 16 residues. Germline assignment: CDR1 SGHTA and CDR2 FQGNSA.

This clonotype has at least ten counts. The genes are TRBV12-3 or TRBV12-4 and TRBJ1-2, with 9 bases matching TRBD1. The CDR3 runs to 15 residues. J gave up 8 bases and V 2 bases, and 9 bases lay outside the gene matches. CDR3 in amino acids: CASSLNVDRGGGYTF. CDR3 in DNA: TGTGCCAGCAGTTTAAACGTGGACAGGGGAGGCGGCTACACCTTC.

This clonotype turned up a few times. The CDR3 DNA is TGTGCCAGCAGTTACGACTATCGGACAGGGCCGTCTGAAGCTTTCTTT. This codes for CASSYDYRTGPSEAFF. This chain links TRBV6-2 or TRBV6-3 with TRBJ1-1; the match to TRBD1 covers 8 bases. The CDR3 is 16 residues long. J lost 6 bases, V lost 2 bases, and 11 bases had no gene match. Per the germline V gene, CDR1 is MNHEY and CDR2 is SVGEGT.

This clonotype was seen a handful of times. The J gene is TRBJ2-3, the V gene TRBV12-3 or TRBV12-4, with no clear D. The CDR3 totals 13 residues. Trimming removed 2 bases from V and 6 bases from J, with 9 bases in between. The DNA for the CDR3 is TGTGCCAGCAGTTTAAGGACCGGGGATACGCAGTATTTT. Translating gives CASSLRTGDTQYF.

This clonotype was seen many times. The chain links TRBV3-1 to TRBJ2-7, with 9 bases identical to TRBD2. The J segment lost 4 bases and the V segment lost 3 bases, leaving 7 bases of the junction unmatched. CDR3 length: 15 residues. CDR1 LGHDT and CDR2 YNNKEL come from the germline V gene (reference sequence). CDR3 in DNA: TGTGCCAGCAGCCAGTCCGCGGGGGGGGGATACGAGCAGTACGTC. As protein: CASSQSAGGGYEQYV.